The rows below give T cell receptor beta chains drawn from one sample of a study of blood T cell repertoires in COVID-19. The repertoire was sequenced with immunoSEQ multiplex PCR; TCRdb's copy has only in-frame clones and lacks some. The sample lists about 320,000 clones; around 89% were seen once. The sequenced material came from peripheral blood. These receptor sequences come from a woman aged 30 to 39 with COVID-19, enrolled during active disease. CDR3s include the opening cysteine and the closing phenylalanine or tryptophan. Each record gives: clone size, D gene, J gene, V gene, CDR3 DNA, CDR3 protein. The D gene is left open where the match is weak. Not all rows give a size; the values are once, few, many and, for expanded clones, a class.

>-|TRBD1|TRBJ1-2|TRBV11-3
TGTGCCAGCAGCGGAGCGACAGGGGATGGCTACACCTTC
CASSGATGDGYTF
>-|-|TRBJ2-3|TRBV19
TGTGCCAGTAGCCCAACAGGAACAGATACGCAGTATTTT
CASSPTGTDTQYF
>once|TRBD2|TRBJ2-2|TRBV15
TGTGCCACCAGCCCAGCGGGGGGAGAAACGAACACCGGGGAGCTGTTTTTT
CATSPAGGETNTGELFF
>-|-|TRBJ2-1|TRBV7-8
TGTGCCAGCAGCTTACAGGGCTACAATGAGCAGTTCTTC
CASSLQGYNEQFF
>once|-|TRBJ2-1|TRBV9
TGTGCCAGCAGCGCTAGTTTGCAAAGCGAGCAGTTCTTC
CASSASLQSEQFF
>-|-|TRBJ1-5|TRBV28
TGTGCCAGCAGTTCCCCAGGGTTTTATAGCAATCAGCCCCAGCATTTT
CASSSPGFYSNQPQHF
>-|TRBD1|TRBJ2-1|TRBV13
TGTGCCAGCAGCCCCGACAGGGTCTTAAATGAGCAGTTCTTC
CASSPDRVLNEQFF
>-|-|TRBJ2-1|TRBV6-6
TGTGCCAGCACCTACAAGGGGGGGGATGAGCAGTTCTTC
CASTYKGGDEQFF
>-|-|TRBJ2-2|TRBV14
TGTGCCAGCGGAGGGGCGGGCCGGGAGCTGTTTTTT
CASGGAGRELFF
>-|-|TRBJ2-7|TRBV5-5
TGTGCCAGCAGCTTGGACCCACTAGAGGTGCAGTACTTC
CASSLDPLEVQYF
>-|TRBD2|TRBJ2-7|TRBV27
TGTGCCAGCAGCCCCGGACTAGCTGGCTACGAGCAGTACTTC
CASSPGLAGYEQYF
>once|-|TRBJ1-2|TRBV30
TGTGCCTGGTCGGTACTCTATGGCTACACCTTC
CAWSVLYGYTF
>-|-|TRBJ1-6|TRBV5-4
TGTGCCAGCAGCCGGGACACAGTTTCACCCCTCCACTTT
CASSRDTVSPLHF
>-|TRBD1|TRBJ2-7|TRBV7-6
TGTGCCAGCAGCTTAACCGGGGACAGGGGGACCGAGCAGTACTTC
CASSLTGDRGTEQYF
>-|TRBD2|TRBJ2-5|TRBV19
TGTGCCAGTAGTACGGATGTTGCGGGAGATTGGCAAGAGACCCAGTACTTC
CASSTDVAGDWQETQYF
>few|-|TRBJ1-1|TRBV3-1/TRBV3-2
TGTGCCAGCAGCCAACAGGTGAACACTGAAGCTTTCTTT
CASSQQVNTEAFF
>-|TRBD1|TRBJ1-2|TRBV5-6
TGTGCCAGCAGCTCCGCCGGGACAGAGTACTATGGCTACACCTTC
CASSSAGTEYYGYTF
>-|-|TRBJ2-1|TRBV3-1/TRBV3-2
TGTGCCAGCAGCCAAGGAACTCAATCTAGCCCCAATGAGCAGTTCTTC
CASSQGTQSSPNEQFF
>-|TRBD1|TRBJ2-5|TRBV7-7
TGTGCCAGCAGCTTATCCCTCGGGACAGGGGAAGAGACCCAGTACTTC
CASSLSLGTGEETQYF
>-|-|TRBJ2-1|TRBV7-9
TGTGCCAGCAGCTTAGCGCTAGGTCTGTACAATGAGCAGTTCTTC
CASSLALGLYNEQFF
>-|-|TRBJ2-5|TRBV2
TGTGCCAGCAGTGAAGCTGAGGGGGTCCAAGAGACCCAGTACTTC
CASSEAEGVQETQYF
>-|-|TRBJ1-1|TRBV3-1/TRBV3-2
TGTGCCAGCAGCCAACTCAGGACTGAAGCTTTCTTT
CASSQLRTEAFF
>-|-|TRBJ1-3|TRBV12-3/TRBV12-4
TGTGCAGTGGGGGCATCTGGAAACACCATATATTTT
CAVGASGNTIYF
>once|-|TRBJ2-1|TRBV28
TGTGCCAGCAGCCAAGCGGGCGGGTACAATGAGCAGTTCTTC
CASSQAGGYNEQFF
>once|TRBD2|TRBJ2-2|TRBV7-9
TGTGCCAGCAGCTCGGGACTAGCGGACACCGGGGAGCTGTTTTTT
CASSSGLADTGELFF
>-|-|TRBJ1-2|TRBV2
TGTGCCAGCACAGGCAACTATGGCTACACCTTC
CASTGNYGYTF
>-|-|TRBJ2-1|TRBV15
TGTGCCACCAGCAGAGCCCGCGGAGGGGAAACAGACAATGAGCAGTTCTTC
CATSRARGGETDNEQFF
>-|-|TRBJ2-1|TRBV19
TGTGCCAGTAGTATACGGGGTGAGCAGTTCTTC
CASSIRGEQFF
>-|-|TRBJ2-5|TRBV11-3
TGTGCCAGCAGCTTAGCCATCAGGGAGACCCAGTACTTC
CASSLAIRETQYF
>-|-|TRBJ1-5|TRBV5-6
TGTGCCAGCAGCTTGTCCCCTTATCAGCCCCAGCATTTT
CASSLSPYQPQHF
>few|-|TRBJ2-7|TRBV9
TGTGCCAGCAGCGTAGATCCCGGGGCGGGATCCTACGAGCAGTACTTC
CASSVDPGAGSYEQYF